What follows describes a single T cell receptor beta chain. Germline CDR1 and CDR2: SGHAT and FQNNGV. The CDR3 has 17 amino acids. V shed 6 bases, J shed 8 bases, and the junction held 15 bases outside the gene matches. The entry originates in a study of blood T cell repertoires in COVID-19. Study-wide context: Collection of acute and convalescent COVID-19 samples took place in the United States, Italy and Spain.

Profiled with immunoSEQ multiplex PCR; TCRdb holds only in-frame clones, not every one. Of some 170,000 clones in the sample, over 75% were seen once. The sequence came from a human donor in a cohort sampled during active COVID-19. The chain joins TRBV11-2 to TRBJ1-6; 8 bases align to TRBD1. The sample was peripheral blood. Here the CDR3 DNA reads TGTGCCAGCAGTTCCCCGGGGCAGGGGGCGTTCGATTCACCCCTCCACTTT. Translation gives CASSSPGQGAFDSPLHF.